Below, one T cell receptor (beta chain) is given with its context. V trimming: 11 bases; J trimming: 3 bases; junction bases outside the gene matches: 5. The germline V gene has CDR1 SGHAT and CDR2 FQDESV (reference sequence). There are 13 residues in the CDR3. Sequencing used immunoSEQ multiplex PCR; TCRdb keeps in-frame clones, though not all of them. The sample yields nearly 250,000 clones, approximately 89% seen once. This sample is part of a study of blood T cell repertoires in COVID-19. Material for sequencing was peripheral blood. The clonotype was recovered from a woman aged 55 to 70 who had recovered from COVID-19. The gene calls are TRBV11-1 and TRBJ2-3, with 10 bases identical to TRBD1. CDR3 nucleotide sequence: TGTGCCGCGAGGGACAGGGGAACAGATACGCAGTATTTT. Its translation is CAARDRGTDTQYF. The variable domain in full, completed from reference TRBV11-1 and TRBJ2-3, reads EAEVAQSPRYKITEKSQAVAFWCDPISGHATLYWYRQILGQGPELLVQFQDESVVDDSQLPKDRFSAERLKGVDSTLKIQPAELGDSAMYLCAARDRGTDTQYFGPGTRLTVL.